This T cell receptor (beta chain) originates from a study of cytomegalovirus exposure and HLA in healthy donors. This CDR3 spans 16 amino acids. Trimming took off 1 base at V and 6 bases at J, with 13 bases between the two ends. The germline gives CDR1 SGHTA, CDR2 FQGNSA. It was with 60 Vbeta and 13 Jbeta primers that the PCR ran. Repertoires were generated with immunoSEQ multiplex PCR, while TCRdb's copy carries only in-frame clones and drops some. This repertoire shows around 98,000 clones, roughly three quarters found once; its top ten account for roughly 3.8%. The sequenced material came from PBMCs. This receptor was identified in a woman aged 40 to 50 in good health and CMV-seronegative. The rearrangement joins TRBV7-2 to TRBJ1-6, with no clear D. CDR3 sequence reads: CASSLGPARGNSPLHF. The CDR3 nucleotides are TGTGCCAGCAGCTTAGGCCCTGCTCGGGGTAATTCACCCCTCCACTTT.